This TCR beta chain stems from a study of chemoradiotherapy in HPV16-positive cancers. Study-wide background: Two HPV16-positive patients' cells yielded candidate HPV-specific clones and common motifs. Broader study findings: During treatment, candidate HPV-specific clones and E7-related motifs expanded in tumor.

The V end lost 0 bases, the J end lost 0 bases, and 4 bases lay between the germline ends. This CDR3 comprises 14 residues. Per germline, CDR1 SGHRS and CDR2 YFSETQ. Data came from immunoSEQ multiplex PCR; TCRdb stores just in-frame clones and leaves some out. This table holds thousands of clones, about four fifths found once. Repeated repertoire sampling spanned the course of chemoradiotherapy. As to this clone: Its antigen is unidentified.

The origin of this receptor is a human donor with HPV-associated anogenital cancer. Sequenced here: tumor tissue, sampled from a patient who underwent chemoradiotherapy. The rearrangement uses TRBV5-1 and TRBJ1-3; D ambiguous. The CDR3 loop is CASSLGVSGNTIYF. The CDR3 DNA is TGCGCCAGCAGCTTGGGGGTCTCTGGAAACACCATATATTTT.